This TCR beta chain was sequenced during a study of T cell responses to AZD1222 COVID-19 vaccine. Study in general: It was second doses at about 4 or about 12 weeks that were pooled. Study-level results: Donors skewed white British and female; clonal diversity was possibly underestimated. Per reports, nearly half of all spike-specific TCRs target regions that are unmutated in variants.

The CDR3 covers 12 residues. V lost 4 bases, J lost 0 bases, and 6 bases lay in between. Germline V gene lookup returns CDR1 GTSNPN and CDR2 SVGIG (reference sequence). Profiling relied on immunoSEQ multiplex PCR, and the TCRdb table lists in-frame clones only, not all of them. The sample carries about 99,000 clones, around 91% recorded once. Points on this clone: The antigen is not known.

This sample comprised peripheral blood, obtained on day 0 of AZD1222 vaccination. The gene calls are TRBV30 and TRBJ1-1; D gene unclear. This sequence originates from an adult in good health. CDR3 protein: CAWKPMNTEAFF. DNA of the CDR3: TGTGCCTGGAAACCGATGAACACTGAAGCTTTCTTT.